This T cell receptor (beta chain) was identified in a study of OX40 agonist ivuxolimab in advanced cancers. This clone was counted ten times or more. Its target is not known. TCRdb's table, derived via immunoSEQ multiplex PCR, lists solely in-frame clones and lacks some. The sample consists of fewer than 85,000 clones, approximately 86% of them appearing once. CDR1 is KGHSH, CDR2 LQKENI, per germline. The trim removed 2 bases at V and 5 bases at J, leaving 14 bases unmatched. CDR3 length: 17 residues. Overall study results and limits: It was not determined which antigens were specifically recognized by the peripheral T cells that had undergone clonal expansion. Among T cells, CD8+ cells averaged more expanded clones than CD4+ cells.

The sample was CD4+ or CD8+ T cells sorted from blood, taken in a trial of the OX40 agonist ivuxolimab. The rearrangement joins TRBV18 to TRBJ1-2; 7 bases agree with TRBD1. This TCR was sampled from an adult with an advanced solid tumor such as melanoma, head and neck, liver or kidney cancer. The CDR3 is CASSPSPNFATGYGYTF. In nucleotides, the CDR3 is TGTGCCAGCTCACCATCCCCGAATTTTGCGACAGGGTATGGCTACACCTTC.